This T cell receptor (beta chain) came from a study of blood T cell repertoires in COVID-19. This CDR3 has 16 residues. Germline CDR1 MDHEN, CDR2 SYDVKM. Trimming removed 4 bases from V and 0 bases from J, with 15 bases in between. Profiled with immunoSEQ multiplex PCR; TCRdb holds only in-frame clones, not every one. The sample lists about 44,000 clones, over 80% seen once, with 1% to 1.5% in the top ten. This clonotype originated in a woman aged 40 to 50 with acute or convalescent COVID-19. Sequenced material: peripheral blood. The chain recombines TRBV28 with TRBJ1-1; D possibly corresponds to TRBD1 (5 bases). The CDR3 DNA reads as TGTGCCAGCAGTTCGGATAGATTAGGGGTGAACACTGAAGCTTTCTTT. It codes for CASSSDRLGVNTEAFF.